Listed below are T cell receptor beta chains from one sample, sequenced in a study of T cells in tumors after PD-1 blockade. Produced via immunoSEQ multiplex PCR; TCRdb's table is partial and in-frame only. The profile shows approximately 50,000 clones, under 85% of them singletons. The sample was PBMCs, taken before anti-PD-1 therapy. These receptors were obtained from a human donor with advanced basal cell or squamous cell carcinoma (not recorded which). Each CDR3 is given with its conserved first and last residue. The order of the fields is V gene, CDR3 length, clone size, J gene, D gene, CDR3 protein, CDR3 DNA. A D gene is named only where the DNA matches it firmly. Size is omitted from some rows. Given values are once, few, many or a class for expanded clones.

TRBV24-1,15,NA,TRBJ2-5,TRBD1,CATSETTGGRETQYF,TGTGCCACCAGTGAAACGACAGGGGGCCGGGAGACCCAGTACTTC
TRBV15,14,once,TRBJ2-7,NA,CATSRGHSSYEQYF,TGTGCCACCAGCAGGGGACACTCCTCCTACGAGCAGTACTTC
TRBV2,15,NA,TRBJ1-6,TRBD1,CASSATDRRNSPLHF,TGTGCCAGCAGTGCGACGGACAGGAGAAATTCACCCCTCCACTTT
TRBV15,17,NA,TRBJ2-3,TRBD1,CATSRDRGTGDTDTQYF,TGTGCCACCAGCAGAGATCGAGGGACAGGGGACACAGATACGCAGTATTTT
TRBV18,20,NA,TRBJ1-2,NA,CASSPTGGAGGNMANYGYTF,TGTGCCAGCTCACCAACCGGTGGCGCAGGAGGGAATATGGCTAACTATGGCTACACCTTC
TRBV2,14,NA,TRBJ2-7,TRBD1,CASRDVTGVYEQYF,TGTGCCAGCCGTGATGTAACAGGGGTCTACGAGCAGTACTTC
TRBV6-1,17,NA,TRBJ2-7,NA,CASSEGLGGKWDYEQYF,TGTGCCAGCAGTGAAGGTCTAGGGGGGAAATGGGATTACGAGCAGTACTTC
TRBV7-8,13,NA,TRBJ1-2,TRBD1,CASSSDRGHGYTF,TGTGCCAGCAGTTCGGACAGGGGGCATGGCTACACCTTC
TRBV6-6,15,NA,TRBJ2-7,TRBD2,CASNPRAGGTYEQYF,TGTGCCAGCAATCCAAGAGCGGGAGGAACGTACGAGCAGTACTTC
TRBV11-3,14,NA,TRBJ2-7,NA,CASATTTGIYEQYF,TGTGCCAGCGCAACTACGACAGGCATCTACGAGCAGTACTTC
TRBV27,18,NA,TRBJ2-2,TRBD2,CASSLSLGAGPNTGELFF,TGTGCCAGCAGTTTAAGCTTGGGAGCGGGGCCGAACACCGGGGAGCTGTTTTTT
TRBV5-1,15,NA,TRBJ1-3,TRBD1,CASSLGQGAGNTIYF,TGCGCCAGCAGCTTGGGACAGGGGGCCGGAAACACCATATATTTT
TRBV6-5,13,NA,TRBJ2-1,NA,CASSPEPSGEQFF,TGTGCCAGCTCTCCAGAGCCGAGTGGTGAGCAGTTCTTC
TRBV6-2/TRBV6-3,13,NA,TRBJ1-1,NA,CASSYPDGTEAFF,TGTGCCAGCAGTTATCCGGATGGGACTGAAGCTTTCTTT
TRBV6-5,13,NA,TRBJ2-5,NA,CASKPGWKETQYF,TGTGCCAGCAAGCCAGGGTGGAAAGAGACCCAGTACTTC
TRBV11-3,14,NA,TRBJ2-5,NA,CASNTFPGAQTQYF,TGTGCCAGCAACACGTTTCCAGGGGCGCAGACCCAGTACTTC
TRBV7-2,14,few,TRBJ1-5,TRBD1,CASSSTGGGQPQHF,TGTGCCAGCAGCTCCACAGGGGGAGGTCAGCCCCAGCATTTT
TRBV6-1,13,NA,TRBJ1-2,NA,CASSEGAGYGYTF,TGTGCCAGCAGCGAAGGGGCCGGCTATGGCTACACCTTC
TRBV7-9,14,NA,TRBJ1-4,TRBD1,CAITLADRAEKLFF,TGTGCCATCACACTAGCGGACAGGGCCGAAAAACTGTTTTTT
TRBV5-1,14,NA,TRBJ2-5,NA,CASSWWTAQETQYF,TGCGCCAGCAGCTGGTGGACAGCCCAAGAGACCCAGTACTTC
TRBV3-1/TRBV3-2,16,few,TRBJ1-3,NA,CASSQGAGSSGNTIYF,TGTGCCAGCAGCCAAGGGGCAGGAAGCTCTGGAAACACCATATATTTT
TRBV5-4,14,NA,TRBJ2-1,TRBD2,CASSLVGTNNEQFF,TGTGCCAGCAGCTTGGTGGGGACTAACAATGAGCAGTTCTTC
TRBV5-1,14,NA,TRBJ1-1,NA,CASSLTLLNTEAFF,TGCGCCAGCAGCTTGACCTTGCTGAACACTGAAGCTTTCTTT
TRBV5-6,14,NA,TRBJ1-4,NA,CASSFLQTNEKLFF,TGTGCCAGCAGCTTTTTACAGACTAATGAAAAACTGTTTTTT
TRBV9,14,NA,TRBJ1-4,TRBD1,CASSRTGGDEKLFF,TGTGCCAGCAGTCGGACAGGCGGTGATGAAAAACTGTTTTTT
TRBV19,18,few,TRBJ2-6,NA,CASSMFAGASSGANVLTF,TGTGCCAGTAGTATGTTCGCAGGGGCTAGCTCTGGGGCCAACGTCCTGACTTTC
TRBV11-3,14,NA,TRBJ2-3,NA,CASSPEVLVDTQYF,TGTGCCAGCAGCCCAGAGGTGTTGGTGGATACGCAGTATTTT
TRBV11-3,11,once,TRBJ1-1,NA,CASSLGNRAFF,TGTGCCAGCTCCTTAGGTAACAGAGCTTTCTTT
TRBV11-3,14,NA,TRBJ2-3,NA,CASSLDGLEATQYF,TGTGCCAGCAGCTTAGACGGGCTAGAGGCTACGCAGTATTTT
TRBV6-5,15,NA,TRBJ1-4,TRBD1,CASSRQGATNEKLFF,TGTGCCAGCAGCCGACAGGGAGCTACTAATGAAAAACTGTTTTTT
TRBV19,14,NA,TRBJ2-1,NA,CASSGARRGNEQFF,TGTGCCAGTAGTGGGGCGCGAAGGGGCAATGAGCAGTTCTTC
TRBV19,13,once,TRBJ2-1,NA,CASKRESGNEQFF,TGTGCCAGTAAACGGGAGAGCGGGAATGAGCAGTTCTTC
TRBV7-9,11,once,TRBJ2-1,TRBD1,CASSTGVEQFF,TGTGCCAGCAGCACAGGGGTCGAGCAGTTCTTC
TRBV28,16,NA,TRBJ1-6,TRBD1,CASFSGTGGAFSPLHF,TGTGCCAGTTTCTCCGGGACAGGGGGCGCTTTTTCACCCCTCCACTTT
TRBV9,16,NA,TRBJ1-2,TRBD1,CASSVDRQGRNYGYTF,TGTGCCAGCAGCGTAGATCGACAGGGTAGAAACTATGGCTACACCTTC
TRBV16,15,NA,TRBJ1-2,TRBD1,CASSQYGGQGNGYTF,TGTGCCAGCAGCCAATATGGGGGACAGGGGAATGGCTACACCTTC